The present TCR beta chain was sequenced within a study of cytomegalovirus exposure and HLA in healthy donors. About the research overall: Of around 400 genotyped donors, around 86% grouped in the Caucasian-associated ancestry cluster. Study results and limitations: The Asian-associated ancestry cluster reportedly had fewer N-insertions than the 666-donor mean in a later analysis. After further analysis at a later stage, some 15,000 TCR beta sequences were associated with HLA alleles at 0.05 false discovery rate. Prediction of most subjects' HLA-A and HLA-B alleles by TCR beta sequences was reportedly accurate.

Deletions cut 1 base from V and 3 bases from J, with 14 bases between. The germline gives CDR1 LNHDA, CDR2 SQIVND (reference sequence). This CDR3 has 16 residues. About this clone: As yet, its antigen is unknown.

The PCR contained 60 Vbeta and 13 Jbeta primers. Some clones are missing from TCRdb's copy, which holds only in-frame ones; the method was immunoSEQ multiplex PCR. The sample's table shows about 110,000 clones. This clonotype originated in a man aged 35 to 55 in good health and CMV-seropositive. The chain is built from TRBV19 and TRBJ2-3, with a possible D match to TRBD1 (6 bases). The sample taken for sequencing was PBMCs. Here the CDR3 reads CASSIGGGAFTDTQYF. The CDR3 coding sequence is TGTGCCAGTAGTATAGGAGGGGGAGCCTTTACAGATACGCAGTATTTT.